These 28 T cell receptor beta chains share one sample of origin, sequenced in a study of PD-L1 blockade in urothelial cancer. The protocol was immunoSEQ multiplex PCR, while the TCRdb copy is restricted to in-frame clones and leaves out a portion. The top ten clones hold about 1.8% of a sample with around 120,000 clones, about 89% of them seen once. The time point is: peripheral blood 6 weeks after treatment start. The sequencing here drew on PBMCs, taken around atezolizumab (anti-PD-L1) treatment. These receptors came from a man aged 55-75 years with urothelial cancer.

V gene TRBV6-6 combines with J gene TRBJ2-7; TRBD1 matches 10 bases. CDR3 size: 14 residues. Germline CDR1 is MNHNY and CDR2 is SVGAGI (reference sequence). V lost 6 bases and J lost 4; bases outside the gene matches: 6. The CDR3 loop reads CASRLGQGVYEQYF. CDR3 DNA sequence: TGTGCCAGCAGGTTAGGACAGGGGGTATACGAGCAGTACTTC.

V and J are TRBV14 and TRBJ2-2, with D possibly matching TRBD2 (6 bases). V dropped 3 bases and J dropped 7 bases, with 15 bases sitting between them. This CDR3 contains 15 residues. Germline V gene sequence: CDR1 SGHDN, CDR2 FVKESK. The CDR3 sequence: CASSQLASKGGELFF. The CDR3 DNA is TGTGCCAGCAGCCAGCTAGCGTCTAAGGGCGGGGAGCTGTTTTTT.

The rearrangement links TRBV6-1 to TRBJ1-2; 8 nucleotides match TRBD1. The CDR3 extends over 13 amino acids. Trimming at V came to 6 bases and at J to 6 bases, leaving 6 bases not matched to a gene. CDR1 is MNHNS and CDR2 is SASEGT in the germline V gene. The DNA for the CDR3 is TGTGCCAGCAGATTACAGGGGGGAAATGGCTACACCTTC. Translating it yields CASRLQGGNGYTF.

This chain joins TRBV15 and TRBJ2-5; 9 bases match TRBD1. The ends lost 0 bases at V and 5 bases at J; junction bases unmatched: 7. The CDR3 has 16 amino acids. Germline CDR1 LNHNV, CDR2 YYDKDF (reference sequence). In DNA form, the CDR3 reads TGTGCCACCAGCAGAGAAAACAGGGGGCGTGAGGAGACCCAGTACTTC. Residues: CATSRENRGREETQYF.

The chain recombines TRBV29-1 with TRBJ1-4; D is uncertain. Trimming left V 7 bases short and J 4 bases short, with 13 bases between. CDR3 size: 13 residues. Germline V gene data show CDR1 as SQVTM and CDR2 as ANQGSEA. CDR3 nucleotide sequence: TGCAGCGGCGGCACGGCTGGTAATGAAAAACTGTTTTTT. It is translated as CSGGTAGNEKLFF. Together with reference TRBV29-1 and TRBJ1-4, the CDR3 gives the full variable domain: SAVISQKPSRDICQRGTSLTIQCQVDSQVTMMFWYRQQPGQSLTLIATANQGSEATYESGFVIDKFPISRPNLTFSTLTVSNMSPEDSSIYLCSGGTAGNEKLFFGSGTQLSVL.

This chain uses TRBV13 with TRBJ2-7, with TRBD2 identical over 9 bases. The CDR3 loop spans 15 amino acids. V shed 4 bases, J shed 6 bases, and the junction held 10 bases outside the gene matches. From germline, CDR1 is PRHDT and CDR2 FYEKMQ (reference sequence). CDR3 nucleotides: TGTGCCAGCAGCTCCTCCGAGCGGGGGGATGTCGAGCAGTACTTC. This sequence encodes CASSSSERGDVEQYF.

This CDR3 reads CATGQARVAQHF. Here the CDR3 DNA reads TGTGCCACAGGACAGGCTCGTGTGGCCCAGCATTTT. The rearrangement uses TRBV19 and TRBJ1-5; 7 bases line up with TRBD1. The CDR3 has 12 amino acids. Germline V CDR1 and CDR2: LNHDA, SQIVND (reference sequence). J lost 11 bases, V lost 10 bases, and 11 bases had no gene match.

This sequence joins TRBV28 and TRBJ1-4; the D gene is possibly TRBD1 (5 bases). The CDR3 has 12 amino acids. V was shortened by 7 bases and J by 4 bases, with 7 bases between the two germline ends. Germline V gene sequence: CDR1 MDHEN, CDR2 SYDVKM. The CDR3 loop is CASNRNNEKLFF. In nucleotides, the CDR3 is TGTGCCAGCAACAGGAATAATGAAAAACTGTTTTTT.

The chain recombines TRBV2 with TRBJ2-1; 10 nucleotides align to TRBD2. Unmatched junction bases numbered 8, after V lost 1 base and J lost 8 bases. CDR1 and CDR2 from the germline V gene are SNHLY and FYNNEI. The CDR3 runs to 16 residues. CDR3 DNA sequence: TGTGCCAGCAGTGAAGGCCTAGCGGGGGCAAGCCATGAGCAGTTCTTC. Translation: CASSEGLAGASHEQFF.

The chain couples TRBV9 to TRBJ2-1; 12 bases line up with TRBD2. Trimming at V came to 4 bases and at J to 8 bases, leaving 7 bases not matched to a gene. Germline CDR1 reads SGDLS; CDR2 reads YYNGEE. The CDR3 loop spans 15 amino acids. CDR3 region: CASSKLAGGSDEQFF. For the CDR3, the DNA is TGTGCCAGCAGCAAACTAGCGGGAGGATCTGATGAGCAGTTCTTC.

The CDR3, as DNA: TGTGCCAGCAGCTTTCCGGGACTAGCGGGGGACGATGAGCAGTTCTTC. This translates into CASSFPGLAGDDEQFF. V is TRBV5-4 and J is TRBJ2-1; 14 nucleotides align to TRBD2. The CDR3 sequence is 16 residues long. CDR1 and CDR2 (germline): SGHNT, YYREEE (reference sequence). Unmatched junction bases numbered 6, after V lost 2 bases and J lost 8 bases.

V usage is TRBV19 and J usage is TRBJ1-1; the D gene is possibly TRBD1 (6 bases). Germline values: CDR1 LNHDA, CDR2 SQIVND (reference sequence). The CDR3 is made up of 15 amino acids. Trimming took 6 bases from V and 7 from J, leaving 21 bases between them. CDR3 bases: TGTGCCAGTAGGGGAGCGACAGGAGGAATCAATGAAGCTTTCTTT. It translates to CASRGATGGINEAFF.

This rearrangement joins TRBV7-9 to TRBJ2-1; TRBD2 matches 10 bases. Trimming removed 5 bases from V and 5 bases from J; junction bases left unmatched: 6. Germline V gene lookup returns CDR1 SEHNR and CDR2 FQNEAQ (reference sequence). The CDR3 contains 15 residues. The CDR3: CASSQPGLANNEQFF. DNA of the CDR3: TGTGCCAGCAGCCAGCCGGGACTAGCGAACAATGAGCAGTTCTTC. Filled out from reference TRBV7-9 and TRBJ2-1, the complete variable domain reads DTGVSQNPRHKITKRGQNVTFRCDPISEHNRLYWYRQTLGQGPEFLTYFQNEAQLEKSRLLSDRFSAERPKGSFSTLEIQRTEQGDSAMYLCASSQPGLANNEQFFGPGTRLTVL.

The chain is built from TRBV7-8 and TRBJ2-7; possible D gene TRBD1, 7 bases. Germline V gives CDR1 SGHVS, CDR2 FQNEAQ. The V end lost 5 bases, the J end lost 3 bases, and 17 bases lay between the germline ends. This CDR3 comprises 15 residues. The CDR3 sequence is CASSPQGGGVYEQYF. The CDR3, as DNA: TGTGCCAGCAGCCCGCAGGGGGGAGGAGTCTACGAGCAGTACTTC.

In nucleotides, the CDR3 is TGTGCCAGCTCCCACACTTGGGCGAACCAGTTCTTC. Translating it yields CASSHTWANQFF. This chain joins TRBV4-2 and TRBJ2-1, with D unresolved. The ends were cut back, 8 bases at V and 13 bases at J, with 18 bases in the middle. The germline V gene encodes CDR1 LGHNA and CDR2 YNFKEQ. The CDR3 is 12 residues long.

The V and J genes are TRBV7-3 and TRBJ2-2; 7 positions agree with TRBD2. Germline values: CDR1 SGHTA, CDR2 FQGTGA. V shed 3 bases, J shed 2 bases, and the junction held 3 bases outside the gene matches. The CDR3 is 15 residues long. In DNA form, the CDR3 reads TGTGCCAGCAGCTTTAGCGGGTCAAACACCGGGGAGCTGTTTTTT. This codes for CASSFSGSNTGELFF.

This chain links TRBV7-2 with TRBJ2-7; TRBD1 might be the D (6 bases). CDR1 is SGHTA, CDR2 FQGNSA, per germline. Trimming cost V 6 bases and J 5 bases, with 20 bases left between them. CDR3 size: 15 residues. CDR3 bases: TGTGCCAGCAGTCTTACTATCAGGGGTTTCCACGAGCAGTACTTC. Translating it yields CASSLTIRGFHEQYF. The full variable domain, rest sourced from reference TRBV7-2 and TRBJ2-7, is GAGVSQSPSNKVTEKGKDVELRCDPISGHTALYWYRQSLGQGLEFLIYFQGNSAPDKSGLPSDRFSAERTGGSVSTLTIQRTQQEDSAVYLCASSLTIRGFHEQYFGPGTRLTVT.

The rearrangement joins TRBV6-5 to TRBJ2-7, with D possibly being TRBD1 (6 bases). The CDR3 length is 15 residues. Germline-derived CDR1 and CDR2 are MNHEY and SVGAGI. Trimming removed 4 bases at V and 1 base at J, with 14 bases between. The CDR3 protein is CASSLKQGSSYEQYF. CDR3 nucleotide sequence: TGTGCCAGCAGTTTGAAGCAGGGGTCGTCCTACGAGCAGTACTTC.

The V and J genes are TRBV28 and TRBJ1-2; D gene ambiguous. The V gene lost 6 bases and the J gene lost 8 bases, with 16 bases spanning the gap. The germline V gene has CDR1 MDHEN and CDR2 SYDVKM. The CDR3 runs to 13 residues. The CDR3 here is CASRKTEKRGYTF. The CDR3 coding sequence is TGTGCCAGCAGAAAGACGGAGAAGCGCGGCTACACCTTC.

The chain combines TRBV6-5 with TRBJ1-2; possibly TRBD1 for D (5 bases). Germline CDR1 and CDR2: MNHEY and SVGAGI. V lost 7 bases to trimming and J lost 6 bases, with 15 bases between them. This CDR3 is 13 amino acids long. CDR3 DNA: TGTGCCAGCACCTACTCGGCGGACAATGGCTACACCTTC. Protein sequence: CASTYSADNGYTF.

This sequence joins TRBV30 and TRBJ1-4, with D uncertain. Germline assignment: CDR1 GTSNPN and CDR2 SVGIG (reference sequence). V was cut by 2 bases and J by 0 bases, with 7 bases left in between. CDR3 length: 14 amino acids. The CDR3 reads CAWSMSATNEKLFF. CDR3 coding DNA: TGTGCCTGGAGTATGTCAGCAACTAATGAAAAACTGTTTTTT.

CDR3 DNA: TGTGCCACCAGCAGAGAACGGGAGGACGGCTACACCTTC. Translation gives CATSREREDGYTF. The J gene is TRBJ1-2, the V gene TRBV15; no definite D call. Germline CDR1 reads LNHNV; CDR2 reads YYDKDF (reference sequence). Deletions cut 0 bases from V and 8 bases from J, with 10 bases between. The CDR3 has 13 residues.

As regards this clone: At the DNA level, this CDR3 is encoded by other sequences in the same sample as well. CDR3 DNA sequence: TGTGCCAGCAGCCCCGGAGGTTCCTACGAGCAGTACTTC. It codes for CASSPGGSYEQYF. The chain has TRBV5-4 and TRBJ2-7; D possibly corresponds to TRBD2 (5 bases). The CDR3 is 13 residues long. Looked up from germline, CDR1 is SGHNT and CDR2 is YYREEE (reference sequence). V lost 4 bases to trimming and J lost 1 base, with 9 bases between them.

J is TRBJ1-1 and V is TRBV11-2, with D possibly matching TRBD1 (6 bases). The V gene's germline CDR1 is SGHAT and CDR2 FQNNGV. V was pared by 0 bases and J by 5 bases, with 10 bases between. CDR3 length: 14 amino acids. CDR3 in amino acids: CASSLDRGFTEAFF. The CDR3 DNA follows: TGTGCCAGCAGCTTAGACAGGGGTTTTACTGAAGCTTTCTTT.

The chain employs TRBV13 and TRBJ2-7; a possible D gene is TRBD2 (5 bases). The V gene lost 5 bases and the J gene lost 1 base, with 9 bases spanning the gap. CDR3 length: 13 residues. Germline CDR1 is PRHDT and CDR2 is FYEKMQ (reference sequence). CDR3 nucleotide sequence: TGTGCCAGCAGCGGGAGCTGGTCCTACGAGCAGTACTTC. Protein sequence: CASSGSWSYEQYF.

CDR3 residues: CASSSRLGVTGNTIYF. Here the CDR3 DNA reads TGTGCCAGCAGTTCCCGATTGGGAGTAACTGGAAACACCATATATTTT. The rearrangement links TRBV28 to TRBJ1-3; D unclear. Trimming left V 4 bases short and J 2 bases short, with 15 bases between. Germline CDR1 is MDHEN and CDR2 is SYDVKM. CDR3 length: 16 residues.

This clone occurred a few times. The chain recombines TRBV6-1 with TRBJ1-6, with a weak D call TRBD1 (5 bases). The germline CDR1 and CDR2 sequences are MNHNS and SASEGT. The V and J ends lost 3 bases and 7 bases respectively, with 13 bases between them. The CDR3 loop spans 15 amino acids. Written as DNA, the CDR3 is TGTGCCAGCAGTGAGGTCGCAGGGCGCAATTCACCCCTCCACTTT. It encodes CASSEVAGRNSPLHF.

This sequence joins TRBV9 and TRBJ2-5, with TRBD1 matching 7 bases. This CDR3 is built from 16 residues. Germline CDR1 is SGDLS and CDR2 is YYNGEE. J was trimmed by 0 bases and V by 1 base; bases with no gene match: 6. As DNA, the CDR3 is TGTGCCAGCAGCGTATCGGGACAGTCGAACCAAGAGACCCAGTACTTC. This encodes CASSVSGQSNQETQYF.